The 2 T cell receptor beta chains in this list originate from one sample, sequenced in a study of blood T cell repertoires in COVID-19. The data were produced by immunoSEQ multiplex PCR, yet TCRdb's version contains in-frame clones alone and is incomplete. This sample has 250,000 or so clones; about nine tenths occur once, and the top ten carry more than 0.8%. The sample comprised peripheral blood. These receptors were obtained from a man aged 25 to 45 with COVID-19, enrolled during active disease.

The V and J genes are TRBV2 and TRBJ1-5; no reliable D call. Germline CDR1 reads SNHLY; CDR2 reads FYNNEI. The CDR3 totals 13 residues. The V end lost 4 bases, the J end lost 6 bases, and 10 bases lay between the germline ends. The CDR3 reads CASSGGGLQPQHF. CDR3 sequence (DNA): TGTGCCAGCAGTGGTGGAGGGCTTCAGCCCCAGCATTTT.

The V and J genes are TRBV10-1 and TRBJ2-1, with 12 bases aligning to TRBD1. The CDR3 extends over 16 amino acids. Looked up from germline, CDR1 is WNHNN and CDR2 is SYGVQD (reference sequence). V shed 8 bases and J 6 bases; nucleotides not matched to a gene: 11. The CDR3 coding sequence is TGCGCCAGCGGGGGGGACAGGGGGCTTGATCGCAATGAGCAGTTCTTC. It yields the protein CASGGDRGLDRNEQFF.